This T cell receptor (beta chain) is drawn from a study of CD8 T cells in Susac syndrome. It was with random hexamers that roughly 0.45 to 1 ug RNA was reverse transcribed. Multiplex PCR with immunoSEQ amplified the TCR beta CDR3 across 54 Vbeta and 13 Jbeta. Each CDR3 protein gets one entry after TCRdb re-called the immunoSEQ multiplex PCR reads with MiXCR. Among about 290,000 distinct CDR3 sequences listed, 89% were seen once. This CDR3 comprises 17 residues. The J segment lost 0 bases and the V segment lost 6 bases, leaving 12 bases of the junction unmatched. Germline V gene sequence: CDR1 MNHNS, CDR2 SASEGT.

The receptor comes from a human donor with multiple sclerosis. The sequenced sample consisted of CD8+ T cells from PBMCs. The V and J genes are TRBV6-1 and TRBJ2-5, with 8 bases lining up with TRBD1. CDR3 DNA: TGTGCCAGCAGCAAGGGACAGGCATCCTGGGACCAAGAGACCCAGTACTTC. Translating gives CASSKGQASWDQETQYF.